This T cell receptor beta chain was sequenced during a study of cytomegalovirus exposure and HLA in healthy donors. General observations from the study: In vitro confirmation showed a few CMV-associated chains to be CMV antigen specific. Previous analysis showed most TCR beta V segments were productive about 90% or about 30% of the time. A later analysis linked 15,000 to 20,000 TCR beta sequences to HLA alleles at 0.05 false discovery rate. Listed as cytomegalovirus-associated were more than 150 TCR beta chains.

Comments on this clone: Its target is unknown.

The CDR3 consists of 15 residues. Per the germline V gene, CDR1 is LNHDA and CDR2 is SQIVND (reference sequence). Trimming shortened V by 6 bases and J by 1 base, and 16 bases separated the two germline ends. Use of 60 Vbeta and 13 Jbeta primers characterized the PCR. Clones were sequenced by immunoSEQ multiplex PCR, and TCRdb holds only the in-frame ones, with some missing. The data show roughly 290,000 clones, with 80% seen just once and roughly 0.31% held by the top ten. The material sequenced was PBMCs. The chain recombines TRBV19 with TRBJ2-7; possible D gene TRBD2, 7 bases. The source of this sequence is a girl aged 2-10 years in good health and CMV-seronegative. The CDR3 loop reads CASRKGGTSSYEQYF. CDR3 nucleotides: TGTGCCAGTAGAAAGGGGGGGACAAGTTCCTACGAGCAGTACTTC.